The present T cell receptor beta chain was sequenced within a study of cytomegalovirus exposure and HLA in healthy donors. Overall study findings and caveats: Presence/absence comparisons presumed near-even sequencing depth among donors.

This clone has only a few counts. Its antigen is currently unknown. The PCR made use of 60 Vbeta and 13 Jbeta primers. Generated by immunoSEQ multiplex PCR, the TCRdb table keeps only in-frame clones and is missing some. The sample comprises 65,000 to 80,000 clones, roughly 70% of which are singletons, and over 8% rests with the top ten. Trimming removed 5 bases at V and 0 bases at J, with 5 bases between. The CDR3 has 13 residues. Germline lookup yields CDR1 SEHNR and CDR2 FQNEAQ (reference sequence). The rearrangement uses TRBV7-9 and TRBJ1-5; no firm D call. Sequenced: PBMCs. This TCR was recovered from a middle-aged man in good health and CMV-seropositive. The CDR3 DNA is TGTGCCAGCAGCCCCAATAGCAATCAGCCCCAGCATTTT. Translating it yields CASSPNSNQPQHF.